Presented here are 19 T cell receptor beta chains from one specimen sequenced in a study of T cells in narcolepsy. Assay: immunoSEQ multiplex PCR; the TCRdb copy retains only in-frame clones and omits some. The sample gives 25,000 to 30,000 clones, about four fifths of which show up once; 3.4% is in the top ten. The sample taken for sequencing was CD45RA- memory CD4+ T cells from PBMCs. These receptors were taken from a human donor with narcolepsy.

The chain combines TRBV19 with TRBJ2-7, with D perhaps TRBD1 (6 bases). Trimming took off 0 bases at V and 0 bases at J, with 15 bases between the two ends. In germline, CDR1 is LNHDA, CDR2 SQIVND (reference sequence). The CDR3 length is 17 residues. The CDR3 reads CASSIDLRTAVSYEQYF. In nucleotides, the CDR3 is TGTGCCAGTAGTATAGATCTGAGGACAGCCGTCTCCTACGAGCAGTACTTC.

The J gene is TRBJ2-7, the V gene TRBV6-5, with D maybe TRBD2 (5 bases). Trimming took off 2 bases at V and 7 bases at J, with 6 bases between the two ends. The V gene's germline CDR1 is MNHEY and CDR2 SVGAGI. The CDR3 loop spans 11 amino acids. In nucleotides, the CDR3 is TGTGCCAGCAGTTACACGGGGGAGCAGTACTTC. It codes for CASSYTGEQYF.

This clone was recorded a few times. The chain carries TRBV5-6 and TRBJ2-5; weak D call: TRBD2 (5 bases). V was trimmed by 1 base and J by 2 bases, leaving 12 bases between them. The germline CDR1 and CDR2 sequences are SGHDT and YYEEEE. The CDR3 is made up of 15 amino acids. DNA of the CDR3: TGTGCCAGCAGCTTGTTCGGGATGACTCAAGAGACCCAGTACTTC. Translation: CASSLFGMTQETQYF.

The chain recombines TRBV19 with TRBJ2-5; TRBD1 matches 10 bases. Germline values: CDR1 LNHDA, CDR2 SQIVND (reference sequence). Unmatched junction bases numbered 11, after V lost 5 bases and J lost 5 bases. The CDR3 totals 16 residues. In nucleotides, the CDR3 is TGTGCCAGTAGTCCTCGCGCGACAGGGGGCGGTGAGACCCAGTACTTC. This gives the protein CASSPRATGGGETQYF.

CDR3 in amino acids: CASSSLASADTQYF. The CDR3 DNA reads as TGTGCCAGCAGCTCCCTAGCGAGCGCAGATACGCAGTATTTT. The chain links TRBV7-3 to TRBJ2-3; possible D gene TRBD2, 6 bases. The CDR3 is 14 amino acids. V lost 4 bases and J 4 bases, leaving 12 bases between the germline ends. The germline V gene has CDR1 SGHTA and CDR2 FQGTGA.

The chain is built from TRBV29-1 and TRBJ2-3; D is uncertain. This CDR3 is 12 amino acids long. Deletions cut 2 bases from V and 4 bases from J, with 7 bases between. The V gene's germline CDR1 is SQVTM and CDR2 ANQGSEA. CDR3 sequence: CSVEPVPDTQYF. The CDR3 DNA is TGCAGCGTTGAACCCGTACCAGATACGCAGTATTTT.

The rearrangement links TRBV5-1 to TRBJ2-1; D gene unclear. This CDR3 is built from 15 residues. V was trimmed by 0 bases and J by 7 bases, leaving 14 bases between them. Per the germline V gene, CDR1 is SGHRS and CDR2 is YFSETQ. In DNA, the CDR3 is TGCGCCAGCAGCTTGGAGCCGACACCTAGGAATGAGCAGTTCTTC. Translation: CASSLEPTPRNEQFF.

This sequence joins TRBV18 and TRBJ2-1; 8 bases line up with TRBD1. The length of the CDR3 is 13 residues. The V gene's germline CDR1 is KGHSH and CDR2 LQKENI. J gave up 6 bases and V 2 bases, and 0 bases lay outside the gene matches. CDR3 nucleotides: TGTGCCAGCTCACCAGGGACAGGCAATGAGCAGTTCTTC. It codes for CASSPGTGNEQFF.

The chain combines TRBV6-5 with TRBJ2-7; D unclear. V dropped 0 bases and J dropped 4 bases, with 13 bases sitting between them. CDR1 is MNHEY, CDR2 SVGAGI, per germline. The CDR3 runs 15 residues. The CDR3 bases are TGTGCCAGCAGTTACTCGACTCCCAGAGGATACGAGCAGTACTTC. Encoded protein: CASSYSTPRGYEQYF.

V and J are TRBV30 and TRBJ1-1; no clear D. Trimming removed 4 bases at V and 2 bases at J, with 11 bases between. CDR3 length equals 13 residues. Germline V gene lookup returns CDR1 GTSNPN and CDR2 SVGIG (reference sequence). The CDR3 sequence is CAWTPGYNTEAFF. The CDR3, as DNA: TGTGCCTGGACCCCGGGATATAACACTGAAGCTTTCTTT.

This rearrangement joins TRBV5-1 to TRBJ1-5; D gene unclear. V lost 0 bases and J lost 2, with 3 bases in between. CDR3 size: 13 residues. Germline V CDR1 and CDR2: SGHRS, YFSETQ. The CDR3 is CASSLAGNQPQHF. For the CDR3, the DNA is TGCGCCAGCAGCTTGGCGGGCAATCAGCCCCAGCATTTT.

The chain links TRBV21-1 to TRBJ2-5; no DNA check was done on the table's D call, TRBD1. TRBV21-1 is a pseudogene locus. This CDR3 region has 11 residues. CDR3 region: CARTGKETQYF. The CDR3 coding sequence is TGTGCCAGGACAGGGAAGGAGACCCAGTACTTC.

The rearrangement joins TRBV7-2 to TRBJ1-6, with D tentatively TRBD1 (5 bases). The CDR3 has 15 amino acids. Per germline, CDR1 SGHTA and CDR2 FQGNSA. V was trimmed by 6 bases and J by 10 bases, leaving 19 bases between them. CDR3 nucleotide sequence: TGTGCCAGCAGATCCGGGGACGCCCTCAGGTCACCCCTCCACTTT. Translation gives CASRSGDALRSPLHF.

This clone was seen only a few times. The V and J genes are TRBV7-9 and TRBJ1-1; D is undetermined. Between the trimmed V and J ends, which lost 5 bases and 8 bases, there was a span of 15 bases. Germline V CDR1 and CDR2: SEHNR, FQNEAQ (reference sequence). There are 13 residues in the CDR3. CDR3 DNA: TGTGCCAGCAGCCCCCTTCGGGTTAGCGAAGCTTTCTTT. Translated: CASSPLRVSEAFF.

The chain employs TRBV5-1 and TRBJ2-7, with TRBD1 identical over 9 bases. The junction had 2 bases not matched to a gene; V was cut back by 4 bases and J by 6 bases. Germline V gene sequence: CDR1 SGHRS, CDR2 YFSETQ. This CDR3 has 12 amino acids. For the CDR3, the DNA is TGCGCCAGCAGCCTGGACAGGGGCGAGCAGTACTTC. This translates into CASSLDRGEQYF.

The V call is TRBV2, the J call TRBJ1-5; TRBD1 might be the D (6 bases). Trimming took 3 bases from V and 5 from J, leaving 17 bases between them. The CDR3 totals 16 residues. The germline gives CDR1 SNHLY, CDR2 FYNNEI. The CDR3 loop is CASSDMRGRGDQPQHF. DNA for the CDR3: TGTGCCAGCAGTGATATGCGGGGGAGGGGGGATCAGCCCCAGCATTTT.

This chain uses TRBV11-3 with TRBJ2-1; 8 bases agree with TRBD2. CDR1 and CDR2 from the germline V gene are SGHNT and YENEEA. The CDR3 has 15 residues. V lost 1 base to trimming and J lost 2 bases; unmatched junction nucleotides: 1. CDR3 protein: CASSLAGGTYNEQFF. The CDR3, as DNA: TGTGCCAGCAGCTTAGCGGGGGGGACCTACAATGAGCAGTTCTTC.

This chain connects TRBV4-2 to TRBJ1-1, with 9 bases fitting TRBD1. The V gene's germline CDR1 is LGHNA and CDR2 YNFKEQ. There are 17 residues in the CDR3. With V trimmed by 3 bases and J by 1 base, 9 bases remained unmatched. CDR3 DNA: TGTGCCAGCAGCCAGGCCGGACAGGGGCAAGGGAACACTGAAGCTTTCTTT. Amino acid sequence: CASSQAGQGQGNTEAFF.

The chain uses TRBV5-1 and TRBJ2-3; 13 bases align to TRBD2. In germline, CDR1 is SGHRS, CDR2 YFSETQ. With V trimmed by 4 bases and J by 1 base, 3 bases remained unmatched. This CDR3 contains 16 residues. The CDR3 is CASSRGTSGGTDTQYF. CDR3 DNA: TGCGCCAGCAGCCGCGGGACTAGCGGGGGCACAGATACGCAGTATTTT.